A single sample is the source of the 26 T cell receptor beta chains below, sequenced in a study of cytomegalovirus exposure and HLA in healthy donors. PCR was performed using 60 Vbeta and 13 Jbeta primers. Sequencing was performed with immunoSEQ multiplex PCR; in TCRdb, only in-frame clones are kept and a portion is missing. The sample yields about 160,000 clones, roughly four fifths seen once. Sequencing used PBMCs. Receptors originate from a male donor in good health and CMV-seropositive.

The rearrangement links TRBV5-4 to TRBJ2-7, with 8 bases fitting TRBD1. This CDR3 region has 16 residues. Losses at the gene ends were 4 bases for V and 2 bases for J; bases not matched to a gene: 11. Germline V gives CDR1 SGHNT, CDR2 YYREEE (reference sequence). Here the CDR3 DNA reads TGTGCCAGCAGCGCTGCTCCGGGACAGGAGACCTACGAGCAGTACTTC. It is translated as CASSAAPGQETYEQYF.

The CDR3 protein is CASSVGTGYSYNEQFF. CDR3 coding DNA: TGTGCCAGCAGCGTAGGGACAGGGTACTCCTACAATGAGCAGTTCTTC. V gene TRBV9 combines with J gene TRBJ2-1; 8 positions agree with TRBD1. J was trimmed by 0 bases and V by 0 bases; bases with no gene match: 2. CDR1 is SGDLS, CDR2 YYNGEE, per germline. The CDR3 consists of 16 residues.

The chain employs TRBV27 and TRBJ1-2; 8 bases line up with TRBD1. This CDR3 is 15 amino acids long. The V and J ends lost 5 bases and 4 bases, in that order; junction bases with no gene match: 9. Germline loops: CDR1 MNHEY, CDR2 SMNVEV (reference sequence). The CDR3 DNA is TGTGCCAGCAGTCAGAACCAGGGGGCCTCCTATGGCTACACCTTC. Translating it yields CASSQNQGASYGYTF.

J is TRBJ1-2 and V is TRBV5-6, with D possibly being TRBD1 (5 bases). This CDR3 comprises 13 residues. The germline V gene encodes CDR1 SGHDT and CDR2 YYEEEE. Trimming cost V 2 bases and J 7 bases, with 12 bases left between them. CDR3 loop: CASSLGVGGGYTF. The CDR3 region has the DNA TGTGCCAGCAGCTTAGGGGTAGGTGGTGGCTACACCTTC.

The gene calls are TRBV5-4 and TRBJ2-4, with D possibly TRBD1 on 5 matching bases. The germline gives CDR1 SGHNT, CDR2 YYREEE (reference sequence). Trimming shortened V by 1 base and J by 10 bases, and 6 bases separated the two germline ends. The CDR3 consists of 11 residues. The CDR3 sequence: CASSLRGIQYF. CDR3 bases: TGTGCCAGCAGCTTGAGGGGAATTCAGTACTTC.

V gene TRBV9 combines with J gene TRBJ2-1, with D possibly being TRBD2 (5 bases). The V and J ends lost 6 bases and 2 bases respectively, with 12 bases between them. The CDR3 has 14 amino acids. In germline, CDR1 is SGDLS, CDR2 YYNGEE. For the CDR3, the DNA is TGTGCCAGCATACGGGGTCTCACCTACAATGAGCAGTTCTTC. Translated: CASIRGLTYNEQFF.

This chain connects TRBV27 to TRBJ2-6; D may be TRBD2 (6 bases). Germline assignment: CDR1 MNHEY and CDR2 SMNVEV (reference sequence). The CDR3 runs 17 residues. The ends were cut back, 6 bases at V and 3 bases at J, with 18 bases in the middle. This chain's CDR3 is CASRQTRRGYGANVLTF. CDR3 sequence (DNA): TGTGCCAGCAGACAGACCCGGCGGGGCTATGGGGCCAACGTCCTGACTTTC.

The chain is built from TRBV4-1 and TRBJ2-7; 7 bases agree with TRBD1. In germline, CDR1 is MGHRA, CDR2 YSYEKL. Germline trimming cut 3 bases from V and 3 bases from J; bases unmatched to any gene: 2. The CDR3 extends over 13 amino acids. The CDR3 DNA follows: TGCGCCAGCAGCCAGAGGGACAGCTACGAGCAGTACTTC. As protein: CASSQRDSYEQYF.

This clone appeared a few times. The chain carries TRBV5-1 and TRBJ1-5; the D is unclear. The CDR3 consists of 14 residues. The germline V gene has CDR1 SGHRS and CDR2 YFSETQ. Trimming took off 4 bases at V and 6 bases at J, with 14 bases between the two ends. CDR3 region: CASSVLGDGQPQHF. CDR3 DNA: TGCGCCAGCAGCGTATTGGGAGACGGTCAGCCCCAGCATTTT.

V usage is TRBV5-1 and J usage is TRBJ2-1; TRBD2 matches 9 bases. With V trimmed by 0 bases and J by 4 bases, 5 bases remained unmatched. CDR3 size: 16 residues. The V gene's germline CDR1 is SGHRS and CDR2 YFSETQ. The DNA for the CDR3 is TGCGCCAGCAGCTTGGGCCTAGCGGGGCTTTACAATGAGCAGTTCTTC. Its protein is CASSLGLAGLYNEQFF.

This rearrangement joins TRBV9 to TRBJ1-2, with D perhaps matching TRBD1 (6 bases). Trimming removed 6 bases from V and 9 bases from J, with 12 bases in between. In germline, CDR1 is SGDLS, CDR2 YYNGEE. The CDR3 sequence is 11 residues long. Here the CDR3 reads CASTKDSSYTF. The CDR3 bases are TGTGCCAGCACGAAGGACAGTAGCTACACCTTC.

This clone has just a few counts. This sequence joins TRBV6-1 and TRBJ1-2, with a tentative D call TRBD1 (6 bases). V was shortened by 3 bases and J by 4 bases, with 9 bases between the two germline ends. This CDR3 spans 13 amino acids. Germline V lookup: CDR1 MNHNS, CDR2 SASEGT. CDR3 sequence (DNA): TGTGCCAGCAGTGACGACAGGCTCTATGGCTACACCTTC. Amino acids: CASSDDRLYGYTF.

The rearrangement joins TRBV19 to TRBJ1-5, with 8 bases fitting TRBD1. Germline-derived CDR1 and CDR2 are LNHDA and SQIVND (reference sequence). Trimming took 2 bases from V and 3 from J; bases not matched to a gene: 12. The CDR3 runs 18 residues. The CDR3 protein is CASSIWTLGTGSNQPQHF. In DNA, the CDR3 is TGTGCCAGTAGTATATGGACTTTGGGGACAGGCTCCAATCAGCCCCAGCATTTT.

This clone was seen a few times. The chain has TRBV4-1 and TRBJ1-5; 8 bases align to TRBD1. The V gene's germline CDR1 is MGHRA and CDR2 YSYEKL. The J segment lost 5 bases and the V segment lost 2 bases, leaving 11 bases of the junction unmatched. This CDR3 is built from 17 residues. CDR3 DNA sequence: TGCGCCAGCAGCCAATTTCAAGGACAGGGAGAGGATCAGCCCCAGCATTTT. Translated: CASSQFQGQGEDQPQHF.

This clone occurred a few times. The chain has TRBV14 and TRBJ2-3, with TRBD1 identical over 7 bases. In germline, CDR1 is SGHDN, CDR2 FVKESK. The CDR3 extends over 17 amino acids. Trimming at V came to 0 bases and at J to 0 bases, leaving 6 bases not matched to a gene. The CDR3 sequence: CASSQEMRGQSTDTQYF. CDR3 DNA: TGTGCCAGCAGCCAAGAGATGAGGGGGCAAAGCACAGATACGCAGTATTTT.

The table lists this clone with a count of one. CDR3 in amino acids: CASSYGQGNEKLFF. The CDR3 DNA follows: TGTGCCAGCAGCTACGGACAGGGGAATGAAAAACTGTTTTTT. The chain uses TRBV7-9 and TRBJ1-4, with TRBD1 matching over 9 bases. With V trimmed by 4 bases and J by 5 bases, 2 bases remained unmatched. CDR1 and CDR2 (germline): SEHNR, FQNEAQ (reference sequence). This CDR3 is 14 amino acids long.

The V call is TRBV5-1, the J call TRBJ2-7, with 7 bases lining up with TRBD1. V lost 4 bases, J lost 5 bases, and 12 bases stayed unmatched. CDR3 length: 15 amino acids. Germline assignment: CDR1 SGHRS and CDR2 YFSETQ. The CDR3 protein is CASSTGQTGPHEQYF. In DNA form, the CDR3 reads TGCGCCAGCAGCACGGGACAGACGGGGCCCCACGAGCAGTACTTC.

In its sample, this clone was seen once. V and J are TRBV19 and TRBJ1-5; weak D call: TRBD1 (6 bases). The ends were cut back, 1 base at V and 3 bases at J, with 10 bases in the middle. CDR3 length: 15 amino acids. Germline V gives CDR1 LNHDA, CDR2 SQIVND (reference sequence). CDR3 protein: CASSIGGLPNQPQHF. The DNA for the CDR3 is TGTGCCAGTAGTATAGGGGGGCTCCCCAATCAGCCCCAGCATTTT.

Here the CDR3 DNA reads TGCGCCAGCAGCTTGGGACAGTCGAACACCGGGGAGCTGTTTTTT. This encodes CASSLGQSNTGELFF. This sequence joins TRBV5-1 and TRBJ2-2, with TRBD1 as a possible D gene (5 bases). Trimming took 0 bases from V and 0 from J, leaving 6 bases between them. The germline V gene has CDR1 SGHRS and CDR2 YFSETQ. The CDR3 covers 15 residues.

This rearrangement joins TRBV7-9 to TRBJ1-2; perhaps TRBD1 as D (6 bases). The V and J ends lost 3 bases and 8 bases respectively, with 16 bases between them. Germline assignment: CDR1 SEHNR and CDR2 FQNEAQ (reference sequence). The CDR3 spans 14 residues. The CDR3 loop is CASSFGGQGAGYTF. Here the CDR3 DNA reads TGTGCCAGCAGCTTCGGGGGGCAGGGAGCCGGCTACACCTTC.

The table lists this clone with a count of one. The V gene is TRBV28, the J gene TRBJ2-6, with 8 bases identical to TRBD1. Germline CDR1 is MDHEN and CDR2 is SYDVKM. J gave up 3 bases and V 6 bases, and 7 bases lay outside the gene matches. This CDR3 comprises 16 residues. The DNA of the CDR3 is TGTGCCAGCAGGCGGACAGGGTCTGGTGGGGCCAACGTCCTGACTTTC. Amino acids: CASRRTGSGGANVLTF.

The gene calls are TRBV7-2 and TRBJ2-4; D is undetermined. In germline, CDR1 is SGHTA, CDR2 FQGNSA. This CDR3 contains 12 residues. V lost 0 bases, J lost 7 bases, and 4 bases lay in between. This CDR3 reads CASSLAGNIQYF. As DNA, the CDR3 is TGTGCCAGCAGCTTAGCCGGGAACATTCAGTACTTC.

The chain recombines TRBV6-5 with TRBJ1-1, with TRBD1 as a possible D gene (6 bases). V lost 5 bases and J lost 3, with 10 bases in between. The CDR3 is 13 amino acids. Germline CDR1 and CDR2: MNHEY and SVGAGI. CDR3 region: CASSVGGDTEAFF. The CDR3 DNA reads TGTGCCAGCAGTGTAGGGGGGGACACTGAAGCTTTCTTT.

This CDR3 reads CASSLNGATNEKLFF. The DNA of the CDR3 is TGTGCCAGCAGTTTAAACGGGGCAACTAATGAAAAACTGTTTTTT. The V call is TRBV28, the J call TRBJ1-4; D ambiguous. The length of the CDR3 is 15 residues. Germline-derived CDR1 and CDR2 are MDHEN and SYDVKM. Trimming stripped 2 bases from V and 0 bases from J, with 7 bases between.

The J gene is TRBJ2-3, the V gene TRBV27; 8 bases fit TRBD2. With 4 bases clipped from V and 3 bases from J, the junction kept 12 bases outside the gene matches. The CDR3 covers 17 residues. The germline V gene has CDR1 MNHEY and CDR2 SMNVEV (reference sequence). The CDR3 here is CASSSDSGTRTTDTQYF. CDR3 coding DNA: TGTGCCAGCAGTTCCGATTCCGGGACTAGGACAACAGATACGCAGTATTTT.

The chain uses TRBV28 and TRBJ2-7, with D possibly being TRBD2 (6 bases). CDR3 size: 15 residues. V gave up 5 bases and J gave up 0 bases, with 14 bases separating them. From germline, CDR1 is MDHEN and CDR2 SYDVKM. The CDR3 sequence: CASSRSSVSSYEQYF. For the CDR3, the DNA is TGTGCCAGCAGTAGATCTAGCGTTTCCTCCTACGAGCAGTACTTC.